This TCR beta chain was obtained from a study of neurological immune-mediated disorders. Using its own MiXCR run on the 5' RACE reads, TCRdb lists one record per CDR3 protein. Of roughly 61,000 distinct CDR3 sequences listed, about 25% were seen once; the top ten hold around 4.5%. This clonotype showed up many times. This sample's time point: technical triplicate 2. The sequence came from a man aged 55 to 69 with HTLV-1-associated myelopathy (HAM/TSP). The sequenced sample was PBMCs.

The CDR3, as DNA: TGTGCCAGCAGCTTAGTTGCGGTTGGCACAGATACGCAGTATTTT. Amino acid sequence: CASSLVAVGTDTQYF. The chain has TRBV7-9 and TRBJ2-3; D not certain. Trimming stripped 1 base from V and 1 base from J, with 9 bases between. CDR1 and CDR2 (germline): SEHNR, FQNEAQ (reference sequence). The CDR3 contains 15 residues.